This record covers a single T cell receptor (beta chain). This clone came up once. Its antigen has not been determined. No clone much larger than this one lies a single base away; base qualities are absent. Library preparation employed the immunoSEQ multiplex PCR assay. To provide template for TCR sequencing, every sample had RNA extracted and reverse transcribed into cDNA. First-strand cDNA was synthesized using SuperScript III with a 2:1 mix of oligo-dT and random hexamers. A synthetic immune receptor repertoire was used to measure amplification bias, and any remaining bias was corrected computationally. In the paper's pipeline: Raw reads were preprocessed to remove errors, and CDR3 was defined according to IMGT conventions as the region from the conserved cysteine to phenylalanine. Clonality was computed as 1 minus the Shannon entropy, with the entropy normalized by log2 of the number of productive unique TCRs. Whether each scalp clone was CD4 or CD8 was inferred by checking scalp TCRbeta sequences against the CD4 and CD8 repertoires from sorted blood. Here the immuneACCESS table is served through TCRdb, limited to in-frame sequences with V and J called. Missing clones are a known gap in these copies; in checked studies unresolved V genes cover under half, and the rest lacks a known reason. That table gives V, J and clone size, and the DNA gave D and trimming. This sample holds about 110,000 clones; about 60% were observed only once. Of the sample, roughly 25% is held by the ten largest clones.

Peripheral blood and lesional scalp punch biopsies were obtained from patients with alopecia areata. PBMCs were separated by density centrifugation and stained for CD3, CD4 and CD8, after which CD4+ and CD8+ T cells were sorted on a FACSAria. As part of a multicenter biomarker study, untreated alopecia areata patients were recruited. For about 5 biomarker-study patients, blood CD8+ T cells were further sorted into NKG2D-low and NKG2D-high fractions. The data are from a study of CD8+ T cells in alopecia areata (dated by TCRdb to 2016 to 2019). At the level of the whole study: The study used high-throughput TCRbeta sequencing to examine T cell clonal expansion in alopecia areata, in both the C3H/HeJ mouse model and human patients. Scalp clonality was compared among normal scalp (n=4), patchy alopecia areata scalp (n=8), and alopecia totalis/universalis scalp (n=8). In humans, TCRbeta sequencing was performed on scalp tissue and on sorted CD4+ and CD8+ peripheral blood T cells from healthy controls and from patients with patchy or totalis/universalis alopecia areata. The RNA source kit depended on sample type: the PAXgene miRNA kit for fixed scalp, the miRNeasy kit for PBMCs, and the RNeasy kit for mouse skin. TCRbeta CDR3 regions were amplified by immunoSEQ multiplex PCR with 35 Vbeta forward and 13 Jbeta reverse primers. What the authors observed across the whole study: Compared with normal scalp, lesional scalp had higher clonality and more expanded CD8+ clones, particularly in alopecia totalis/universalis, a pattern that suggests antigenic drive. Unlike mouse skin, where gammadelta T cells dominate, normal human skin contains resident alphabeta T cells that get sequenced too, which complicates analysis of the scalp TCR repertoire. Shared TCR sequences between patients were less evident than in mice, which may be partly attributable to HLA diversity in the patient population.

Per the germline V gene (reference sequence), SEHNR is the CDR1 and FQNEAQ is the CDR2. At the junction V is shortened by 3 bases and J by 1 base; bases outside the gene matches: 2. The CDR3 runs 14 residues from the cysteine to the phenylalanine. This entry keeps only the CDR3 DNA: 42 bases, framed from base 1. The source material was NKG2D-low CD8+ T cells sorted from blood. The sample's cell subset or site label is to be understood as: sorted CD8+ NKG2D-low blood T cells. This TCR was recovered from a human donor with alopecia areata. This chain is built from TRBV7-9 and TRBJ1-1, and TRBD1 matches 7 of the central bases. The CDR3 protein sequence reads: CASSLGQTNTEAFF. The DNA sequence is as follows: TGTGCCAGCAGCTTGGGACAGACGAACACTGAAGCTTTCTTT.